The T cell receptor beta chain described here comes from a study of OX40 agonist ivuxolimab in advanced cancers. Assay used: immunoSEQ multiplex PCR; TCRdb lists only in-frame clones, some missing. The sample holds about 23,000 clones, about four fifths seen once. The germline CDR1 and CDR2 sequences are LNHDA and SQIVND (reference sequence). The CDR3 has 14 amino acids. After removal of 5 bases from V and 1 base from J, the junction contained 4 bases not matched to a gene. This clonotype was obtained from an adult with an advanced solid tumor such as melanoma, head and neck, liver or kidney cancer. The material sequenced was CD4+ or CD8+ T cells sorted from blood, taken in a trial of the OX40 agonist ivuxolimab. The rearrangement joins TRBV19 to TRBJ1-1; TRBD1 agrees at 7 bases. The chain's CDR3 is CASSVYRGNTEAFF. The DNA for the CDR3 is TGTGCCAGTAGTGTTTACAGGGGGAACACTGAAGCTTTCTTT.